This TCR beta chain came from a study of cytomegalovirus exposure and HLA in healthy donors. The PCR made use of 60 Vbeta and 13 Jbeta primers. Sequenced by immunoSEQ multiplex PCR; TCRdb stores in-frame clones only, minus some. Of approximately 150,000 clones listed, about three quarters were seen once; the top ten hold about 10%. Germline V lookup: CDR1 GTSNPN, CDR2 SVGIG (reference sequence). Trimming removed 0 bases from V and 7 bases from J, with 6 bases in between. This CDR3 spans 11 amino acids. Material: PBMCs. This receptor was identified in a young man in good health and CMV-seropositive. The rearrangement uses TRBV30 and TRBJ1-1; the D is unclear. The CDR3 loop is CAWSVQSEAFF. As DNA, the CDR3 is TGTGCCTGGAGTGTACAGAGTGAAGCTTTCTTT. Complete variable domain (other parts from reference TRBV30 and TRBJ1-1): SQTIHQWPATLVQPVGSPLSLECTVEGTSNPNLYWYRQAAGRGLQLLFYSVGIGQISSEVPQNLSASRPQDRQFILSSKKLLLSDSGFYLCAWSVQSEAFFGQGTRLTVV.